This T cell receptor beta chain comes out of a study of CD8 T cells in ankylosing spondylitis. Study outcomes and limitations: Seemingly characteristic of ankylosing spondylitis blood was a TCR beta motif consisting of about 8 highly homologous variants.

This clonotype was observed at least ten times. Its antigen is not known. TCRdb passed the 5' RACE reads through MiXCR, listing each CDR3 protein once. This sample has about 500,000 distinct CDR3 sequences, with 9.5% to 15% found just once. The germline CDR1 and CDR2 sequences are SQVTM and ANQGSEA. The V gene lost 7 bases and the J gene lost 2 bases, with 17 bases spanning the gap. The CDR3 length is 14 residues. V usage is TRBV29-1 and J usage is TRBJ2-5; D is unclear. The receptor was isolated from a male donor with ankylosing spondylitis. Sequenced material: blood, either unsorted or a sorted T cell fraction (not recorded which). The CDR3 DNA sequence: TGCAGCGCTAAGATAGGGCAGAATCAAGAGACCCAGTACTTC. Its translation is CSAKIGQNQETQYF.